A single sample gave rise to the 14 T cell receptor beta chains below, sequenced in a study of identifying expanded T cells in peripheral blood. Measured with immunoSEQ multiplex PCR; TCRdb has only the in-frame clones, and not every one. The table records about 110,000 clones, about 87% of them present only once. The sample consisted of blood. The receptors shown here come from a person between 18 and 75 years old in good health.

J is TRBJ2-5 and V is TRBV20-1, with unresolved D. The CDR3 runs 11 residues. Germline-derived CDR1 and CDR2 are DFQATT and SNEGSKA (reference sequence). V lost 5 bases and J lost 4, with 8 bases in between. The CDR3 DNA is TGCAGTGCTCCAGAGGCAGAGACCCAGTACTTC. This translates into CSAPEAETQYF.

The chain carries TRBV18 and TRBJ1-2, with D possibly matching TRBD1 (6 bases). This CDR3 is built from 13 residues. Germline V CDR1 and CDR2: KGHSH, LQKENI. V lost 1 base to trimming and J lost 5 bases, with 8 bases between them. The DNA for the CDR3 is TGTGCCAGCTCACCACAGGACAGTTATGGCTACACCTTC. Translating gives CASSPQDSYGYTF. The full variable domain, completed using reference TRBV18 and TRBJ1-2, is NAGVMQNPRHLVRRRGQEARLRCSPMKGHSHVYWYRQLPEEGLKFMVYLQKENIIDESGMPKERFSAEFPKEGPSILRIQQVVRGDSAAYFCASSPQDSYGYTFGSGTRLTVV.

Written as DNA, the CDR3 is TGCGCCAGCAGCTTGGGGGCGGGGGGCCCAACTAATGAAAAACTGTTTTTT. It is translated as CASSLGAGGPTNEKLFF. V gene TRBV5-1 combines with J gene TRBJ1-4; perhaps TRBD1 as D (6 bases). CDR3 size: 17 residues. Germline V gene sequence: CDR1 SGHRS, CDR2 YFSETQ. With 0 bases removed from V and 0 bases from J, the gap between germline ends came to 12 bases.

The V and J genes are TRBV7-9 and TRBJ2-5, with D hard to call. The V gene's germline CDR1 is SEHNR and CDR2 FQNEAQ (reference sequence). Trimming left V 1 base short and J 5 bases short, with 14 bases between. This CDR3 spans 15 amino acids. Written as DNA, the CDR3 is TGTGCCAGCAGCTTAGTAGGGCAGGCTAGGGAGACCCAGTACTTC. Residues: CASSLVGQARETQYF.

The V gene is TRBV29-1, the J gene TRBJ2-5; D is undetermined. Germline CDR1 is SQVTM and CDR2 is ANQGSEA. The CDR3 is 10 amino acids. V was pared by 6 bases and J by 5 bases, with 7 bases between. The CDR3 spells CSVERETQYF. The CDR3 bases are TGCAGCGTCGAGAGGGAGACCCAGTACTTC.

The chain couples TRBV10-1 to TRBJ1-1; no firm D call. The germline V gene has CDR1 WNHNN and CDR2 SYGVQD (reference sequence). Trimming shortened V by 2 bases and J by 4 bases, and 8 bases separated the two germline ends. This CDR3 comprises 13 residues. The CDR3 region has the DNA TGCGCCAGCAGTGAGCGAGAGGGCACTGAAGCTTTCTTT. Encoded protein: CASSEREGTEAFF.

The chain carries TRBV13 and TRBJ2-3; D remains unclear. Germline V gene lookup returns CDR1 PRHDT and CDR2 FYEKMQ (reference sequence). V dropped 1 base and J dropped 2 bases, with 10 bases sitting between them. The CDR3 contains 15 residues. CDR3 in amino acids: CASSLASAYTDTQYF. The CDR3 DNA sequence: TGTGCCAGCAGCTTAGCGTCAGCATACACAGATACGCAGTATTTT.

The chain carries TRBV28 and TRBJ2-2; D perhaps matches TRBD2 (5 bases). V lost 5 bases to trimming and J lost 5 bases, with 12 bases between them. Germline loops: CDR1 MDHEN, CDR2 SYDVKM. The length of the CDR3 is 14 residues. The CDR3 protein is CASSTPSGTGELFF. CDR3 nucleotides: TGTGCCAGCAGTACCCCGTCGGGGACCGGGGAGCTGTTTTTT.

The V call is TRBV28, the J call TRBJ1-2; perhaps TRBD1 as D (5 bases). The germline V gene has CDR1 MDHEN and CDR2 SYDVKM. This CDR3 is built from 14 residues. Trimming cost V 6 bases and J 1 base, with 12 bases left between them. The CDR3 region has the DNA TGTGCCAGCAGGGAACGGGACCTTAACTATGGCTACACCTTC. Its protein is CASRERDLNYGYTF.

The gene calls are TRBV28 and TRBJ2-3; D tentatively reads TRBD1 or TRBD2 (5 bases each). Trimming stripped 6 bases from V and 6 bases from J, with 10 bases between. Germline CDR1 is MDHEN and CDR2 is SYDVKM. The CDR3 is 12 amino acids. CDR3 protein: CASRRGADTQYF. CDR3 bases: TGTGCCAGCAGGCGAGGGGCGGATACGCAGTATTTT.

The gene calls are TRBV18 and TRBJ1-3; the D gene is possibly TRBD1 (5 bases). Trimming pared 6 bases from V and 0 bases from J, leaving 15 bases between. CDR1 is KGHSH and CDR2 is LQKENI in the germline V gene. The CDR3 is made up of 16 amino acids. The CDR3 DNA follows: TGTGCCAGCTCCCCGAGGGAGGGGAACTCTGGAAACACCATATATTTT. This gives the protein CASSPREGNSGNTIYF.

The genes are TRBV5-6 and TRBJ1-1; tentative D call: TRBD1 (6 bases). The CDR3 spans 18 residues. With 4 bases removed from V and 0 bases from J, the gap between germline ends came to 22 bases. Germline CDR1 SGHDT, CDR2 YYEEEE. CDR3 nucleotide sequence: TGTGCCAGCAGCCCCCAGCGGTCAAGGGGGGCACTGAACACTGAAGCTTTCTTT. This sequence encodes CASSPQRSRGALNTEAFF.

Written as DNA, the CDR3 is TGTGCCAGCAGTGAAGGGAGTTACTACGAGCAGTACTTC. Encoded protein: CASSEGSYYEQYF. V is TRBV2 and J is TRBJ2-7; D call uncertain. V dropped 1 base and J dropped 3 bases, with 7 bases sitting between them. CDR1 and CDR2 from the germline V gene are SNHLY and FYNNEI. CDR3 length: 13 amino acids.

The rearrangement links TRBV2 to TRBJ2-5; 9 nucleotides match TRBD2. CDR1 is SNHLY, CDR2 FYNNEI, per germline. V trimming: 4 bases; J trimming: 4 bases; junction bases outside the gene matches: 13. CDR3 length equals 17 residues. The CDR3 region has the DNA TGTGCCAGCAGTGGAGGGCTTAGCGGGGGAGAGGGAGAGACCCAGTACTTC. Amino acid sequence: CASSGGLSGGEGETQYF.